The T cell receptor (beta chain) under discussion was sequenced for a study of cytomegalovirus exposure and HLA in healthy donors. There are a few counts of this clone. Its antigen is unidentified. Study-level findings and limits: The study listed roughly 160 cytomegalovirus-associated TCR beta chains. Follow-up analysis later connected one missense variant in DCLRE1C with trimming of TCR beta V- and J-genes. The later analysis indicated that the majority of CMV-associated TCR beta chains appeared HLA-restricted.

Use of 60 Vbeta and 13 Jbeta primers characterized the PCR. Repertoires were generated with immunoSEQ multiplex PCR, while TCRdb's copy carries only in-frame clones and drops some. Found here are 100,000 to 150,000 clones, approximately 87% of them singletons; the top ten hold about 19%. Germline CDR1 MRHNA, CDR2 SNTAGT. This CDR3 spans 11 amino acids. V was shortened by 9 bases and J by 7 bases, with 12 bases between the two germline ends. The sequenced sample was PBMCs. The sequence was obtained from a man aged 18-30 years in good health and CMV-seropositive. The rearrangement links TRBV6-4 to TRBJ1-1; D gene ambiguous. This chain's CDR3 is CARLEVFEAFF. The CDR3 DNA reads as TGTGCCAGACTCGAGGTATTTGAAGCTTTCTTT.